Listed below are T cell receptor beta chains from one sample, sequenced in a study of vaccination and CD4 T cells after COVID-19. TCRdb used MiXCR to reprocess the PCR reads, holding one entry per CDR3 protein. The table records fewer than 7,500 distinct CDR3 sequences, over 55% of them present only once. No cognate antigen is known for these TCRs. The source material was CD4+ T cells from blood, cultured in vitro. The origin of the receptors is a human donor who had recovered from COVID-19. The CDR3 runs from the conserved cysteine through the conserved F or W. Fields, in order: D gene, J gene, clone size, V gene, CDR3 protein, CDR3 DNA. A D gene is named only where the DNA matches it firmly. Where a row states a size, it is once, few, many or the class of an expanded clone; other rows omit it.

D: NA
J: TRBJ1-1
size: NA
V: TRBV14
CDR3: CASSQVLGGLTEAFF
DNA: TGTGCCAGCAGCCAAGTTTTGGGGGGGCTCACTGAAGCTTTCTTT

D: TRBD2
J: TRBJ2-1
size: NA
V: TRBV7-9
CDR3: CASSHSGGNEQFF
DNA: TGTGCCAGCAGCCATAGCGGGGGAAATGAGCAGTTCTTC

D: NA
J: TRBJ2-2
size: few
V: TRBV2
CDR3: CASSPDGQGQIGELFF
DNA: TGTGCCAGCTCCCCGGACGGGCAGGGTCAGATCGGGGAGCTGTTTTTT

D: NA
J: TRBJ2-2
size: few
V: TRBV7-9
CDR3: CASSFGGLNTGELFF
DNA: TGTGCCAGCAGCTTCGGGGGCCTGAACACCGGGGAGCTGTTTTTT

D: NA
J: TRBJ2-1
size: once
V: TRBV20-1
CDR3: CSAVGPYNEQFF
DNA: TGCAGTGCTGTCGGGCCGTACAATGAGCAGTTCTTC

D: NA
J: TRBJ2-3
size: NA
V: TRBV6-5
CDR3: CASSYLGGGRTDTQYF
DNA: TGTGCCAGCAGTTATCTAGGGGGTGGTCGCACAGATACGCAGTATTTT

D: NA
J: TRBJ2-5
size: large
V: TRBV7-2
CDR3: CASSFTGGETQYF
DNA: TGTGCCAGCAGCTTCACGGGTGGAGAGACCCAGTACTTC

D: NA
J: TRBJ1-1
size: NA
V: TRBV5-1
CDR3: CASSLDGPGLTAVYEAFF
DNA: TGCGCCAGCAGCTTGGATGGGCCAGGCCTAACGGCCGTATATGAAGCTTTCTTT

D: NA
J: TRBJ1-2
size: few
V: TRBV9
CDR3: CASSVGPYGYTF
DNA: TGTGCCAGCAGCGTAGGTCCGTATGGCTACACCTTC

D: NA
J: TRBJ1-2
size: few
V: TRBV20-1
CDR3: CSANGVNYGYTF
DNA: TGCAGTGCTAACGGGGTCAACTATGGCTACACCTTC

D: NA
J: TRBJ2-3
size: NA
V: TRBV20-1
CDR3: CSARPPGRATDTQYF
DNA: TGCAGTGCTAGACCACCCGGACGTGCCACAGATACGCAGTATTTT

D: NA
J: TRBJ2-7
size: NA
V: TRBV7-8
CDR3: CASNQGIDYEQYF
DNA: TGTGCCAGCAACCAGGGGATAGACTACGAGCAGTACTTC

D: NA
J: TRBJ2-7
size: NA
V: TRBV24-1
CDR3: CATSDLIGQERGSGTLGQYF
DNA: TGTGCCACCAGTGATTTGATCGGGCAAGAAAGGGGGTCAGGGACCTTGGGTCAGTACTTC

D: NA
J: TRBJ1-4
size: NA
V: TRBV7-3
CDR3: CASSLAPGEKLFF
DNA: TGTGCCAGCAGCTTAGCACCAGGTGAAAAACTGTTTTTT

D: TRBD1
J: TRBJ2-5
size: once
V: TRBV20-1
CDR3: CSAQTGDRTQYF
DNA: TGCAGTGCTCAAACAGGGGATCGGACCCAGTACTTC

D: NA
J: TRBJ1-1
size: NA
V: TRBV6-5
CDR3: CASSSTPGTEAFF
DNA: TGTGCCAGCAGTTCTACCCCTGGCACTGAAGCTTTCTTT